This T cell receptor beta chain was documented in a study of shared clonotypes between healthy human individuals. Study conclusions and caveats: All-four-donor shared clonotypes had higher generation probabilities than non-shared clonotypes did. There were few donors, and this limited the genetic and exposure-history diversity represented.

On this clone: Its target is unknown.

CD45RO negativity and positive selection for CCR7 defined naive CD8 cells, a population that excluded terminally differentiated effector memory CD45RA+ cells. TCRdb's copy holds only in-frame clones and misses some; the assay was immunoSEQ multiplex PCR. The data show hundreds of thousands of clones, with around 95% seen just once and 0.095% to 0.14% held by the top ten. Sequences were obtained from naive CD8+ T cells sorted from blood. The TCR was taken from a woman aged 25 to 39 in good health.

As DNA, the CDR3 is TGTGCCAGCAGCTTAGGCCGCCTTGGGGGGGACGAGCAGTACTTC. Protein sequence: CASSLGRLGGDEQYF. The V gene is TRBV13, the J gene TRBJ2-7; TRBD2 agrees at 7 bases. The CDR3 is 15 residues long. V shed 0 bases, J shed 5 bases, and the junction held 7 bases outside the gene matches. The germline V gene encodes CDR1 PRHDT and CDR2 FYEKMQ (reference sequence).